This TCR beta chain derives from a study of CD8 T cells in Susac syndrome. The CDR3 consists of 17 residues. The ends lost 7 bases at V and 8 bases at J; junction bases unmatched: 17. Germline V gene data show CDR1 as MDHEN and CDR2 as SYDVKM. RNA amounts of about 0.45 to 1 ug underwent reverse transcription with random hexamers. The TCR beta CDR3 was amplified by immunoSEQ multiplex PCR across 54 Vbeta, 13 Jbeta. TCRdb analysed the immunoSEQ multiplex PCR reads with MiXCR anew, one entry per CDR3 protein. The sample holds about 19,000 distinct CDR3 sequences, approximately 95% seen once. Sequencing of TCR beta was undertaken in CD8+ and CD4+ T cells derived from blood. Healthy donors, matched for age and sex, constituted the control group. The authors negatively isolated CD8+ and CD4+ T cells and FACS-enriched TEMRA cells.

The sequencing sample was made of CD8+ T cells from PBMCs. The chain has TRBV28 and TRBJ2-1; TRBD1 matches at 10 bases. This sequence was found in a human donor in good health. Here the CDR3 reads CASTPHPYDRGRDEQFF. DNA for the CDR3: TGTGCCAGCACTCCGCACCCCTATGACAGGGGGCGGGATGAGCAGTTCTTC.